What follows are 6 T cell receptor beta chains derived from one specimen sequenced in a study of blood T cell repertoires in COVID-19. Here immunoSEQ multiplex PCR was the method, and the copy in TCRdb shows in-frame clones only, minus some. The repertoire holds fewer than 350,000 clones, with around 85% as singletons. Sequenced: peripheral blood. The receptors were sampled from a woman younger than 45 with COVID-19, enrolled during active disease.

The chain carries TRBV2 and TRBJ1-2; possible D gene TRBD1, 5 bases. The CDR3 sequence is 15 residues long. Germline V gene sequence: CDR1 SNHLY, CDR2 FYNNEI. The V gene lost 5 bases and the J gene lost 2 bases, with 15 bases spanning the gap. CDR3 in DNA: TGTGCCAGCAGTAATACCAGGGTCTCCAACTATGGCTACACCTTC. It yields the protein CASSNTRVSNYGYTF.

The V and J genes are TRBV3-1 (or the pseudogene TRBV3-2) and TRBJ2-2; D unclear. Trimming pared 3 bases from V and 3 bases from J, leaving 8 bases between. The length of the CDR3 is 14 residues. Germline-derived CDR1 and CDR2 are LGHDT and YNNKEL (reference sequence). The CDR3 sequence: CASSHLEDTGELFF. In DNA form, the CDR3 reads TGTGCCAGCAGCCACCTAGAAGACACCGGGGAGCTGTTTTTT.

The chain carries TRBV3-1 (or the pseudogene TRBV3-2) and TRBJ2-3; D is uncertain. This CDR3 is 20 amino acids long. Germline V lookup: CDR1 LGHDT, CDR2 YNNKEL (reference sequence). V lost 6 bases to trimming and J lost 2 bases, with 30 bases between them. The CDR3: CASSQHGFTPNLTTTDTQYF. CDR3 sequence (DNA): TGTGCCAGCAGTCAACACGGGTTTACACCTAACCTTACTACCACAGATACGCAGTATTTT.

The chain is built from TRBV19 and TRBJ1-6; no firm D call. The V and J ends lost 3 bases and 9 bases respectively, with 9 bases between them. The V gene's germline CDR1 is LNHDA and CDR2 SQIVND (reference sequence). The CDR3 consists of 13 residues. The CDR3 nucleotides read TGTGCCAGTAGTATGTTAGTGAGTTCACCCCTCCACTTT. This encodes CASSMLVSSPLHF.

The chain combines TRBV3-1 (or the pseudogene TRBV3-2) with TRBJ1-1; 7 nucleotides line up with TRBD1. The V gene end was trimmed by 4 bases and the J gene end by 0 bases; junction bases not matched to a gene: 11. The CDR3 contains 17 residues. Germline V gene lookup returns CDR1 LGHDT and CDR2 YNNKEL (reference sequence). The CDR3 here is CASSRQRPGTVNTEAFF. Written as DNA, the CDR3 is TGTGCCAGCAGCCGGCAGAGACCCGGGACAGTGAACACTGAAGCTTTCTTT.

This chain connects TRBV3-1 (or the pseudogene TRBV3-2) to TRBJ1-3; TRBD1 is a possible D gene (5 bases). V lost 0 bases and J 2 bases, leaving 8 bases between the germline ends. The germline CDR1 and CDR2 sequences are LGHDT and YNNKEL (reference sequence). The CDR3 is made up of 15 amino acids. As DNA, the CDR3 is TGTGCCAGCAGCCAAGATGCAGGGACTGGAAACACCATATATTTT. Amino acid sequence: CASSQDAGTGNTIYF.